This TCR beta chain was documented in a study of blood T cell repertoires in COVID-19. Study summary: Specimens from acute and convalescent COVID-19 originated in the United States, Italy and Spain. Sample material is recorded as cDNA or gDNA derived from T cells, B-cell-depleted T cells, or PBMCs.

Generated by immunoSEQ multiplex PCR, the TCRdb table keeps only in-frame clones and is missing some. The table lists 150,000 to 200,000 clones, 80% to 85% of them singletons. Germline V CDR1 and CDR2: MNHEY, SMNVEV (reference sequence). This CDR3 contains 13 residues. Trimming shortened V by 1 base and J by 2 bases, and 5 bases separated the two germline ends. Participant ages covered about 18 to 89 years across about 22 US areas. Two consecutive negative NP/OP PCR tests, clearance, or resolved symptoms defined Cohort 3 recovery. The material sequenced was PBMCs or T cells enriched from blood (not recorded which). This receptor was taken from a woman aged 60-70 years who had recovered from COVID-19. This sequence joins TRBV27 and TRBJ1-1; D ambiguous. The CDR3 region has the DNA TGTGCCAGCAGTTTATTCCTAAACACTGAAGCTTTCTTT. It translates to CASSLFLNTEAFF.